Included here is one T cell receptor (beta chain) sequence, with context. The antigen remains unidentified. Trimming at V came to 0 bases and at J to 4 bases, leaving 10 bases not matched to a gene. Germline values: CDR1 MNHEY, CDR2 SMNVEV (reference sequence). This CDR3 has 17 residues. The record originates from a study of T cell responses to AZD1222 COVID-19 vaccine. Broader study findings: Clonal diversity may have been underestimated in mostly white British donors. Repertoire samples came only from after the peak T cell response. Researchers report vaccine-associated CD4 TCRs spanning spike, with dominance at 160-218 and 743-854.

The protocol was immunoSEQ multiplex PCR, while the TCRdb copy is restricted to in-frame clones and leaves out a portion. The sample holds 83,000 or so clones, roughly 90% seen once. V and J are TRBV27 and TRBJ1-1; TRBD1 matches 8 bases. Sequenced material: peripheral blood, taken on day 0 of MenACWY control vaccination. The source of this sequence is an adult in good health. DNA of the CDR3: TGTGCCAGCAGTTTATCCCCCGGACAGGGTGGTATCACTGAAGCTTTCTTT. It specifies CASSLSPGQGGITEAFF.